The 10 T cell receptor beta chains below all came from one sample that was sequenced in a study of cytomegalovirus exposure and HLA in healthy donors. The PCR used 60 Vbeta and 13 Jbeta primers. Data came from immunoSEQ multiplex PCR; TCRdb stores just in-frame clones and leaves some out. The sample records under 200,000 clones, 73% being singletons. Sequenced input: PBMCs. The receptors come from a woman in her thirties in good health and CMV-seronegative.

CDR3 protein: CASSVGVAGEVETQYF. As DNA, the CDR3 is TGTGCCAGCAGCGTAGGAGTAGCGGGAGAGGTAGAGACCCAGTACTTC. The V and J genes are TRBV9 and TRBJ2-5, with 9 bases fitting TRBD2. The V gene's germline CDR1 is SGDLS and CDR2 YYNGEE. The trim removed 0 bases at V and 4 bases at J, leaving 7 bases unmatched. CDR3 length equals 16 residues.

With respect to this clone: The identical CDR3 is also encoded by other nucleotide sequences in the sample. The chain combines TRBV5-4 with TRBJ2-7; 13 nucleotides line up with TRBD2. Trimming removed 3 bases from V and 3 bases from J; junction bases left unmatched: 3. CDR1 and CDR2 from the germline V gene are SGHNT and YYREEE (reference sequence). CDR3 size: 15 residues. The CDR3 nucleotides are TGTGCCAGCAGCTCCCGGACTAGCGGGAGCTACGAGCAGTACTTC. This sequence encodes CASSSRTSGSYEQYF.

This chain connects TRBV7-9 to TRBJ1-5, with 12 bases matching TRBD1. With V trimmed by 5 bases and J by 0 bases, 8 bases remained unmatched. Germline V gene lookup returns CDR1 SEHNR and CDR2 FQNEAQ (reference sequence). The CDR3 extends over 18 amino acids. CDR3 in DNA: TGTGCCAGCAGCCCAGGGACAGGGGGCGTCTATAGCAATCAGCCCCAGCATTTT. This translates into CASSPGTGGVYSNQPQHF.

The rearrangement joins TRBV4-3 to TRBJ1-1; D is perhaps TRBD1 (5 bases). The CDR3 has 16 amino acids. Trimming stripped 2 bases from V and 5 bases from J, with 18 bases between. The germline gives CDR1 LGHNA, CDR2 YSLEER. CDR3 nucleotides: TGCGCCAGCAGCCAACACTTAGCGTTGGGGGGGACTGAAGCTTTCTTT. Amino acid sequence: CASSQHLALGGTEAFF.

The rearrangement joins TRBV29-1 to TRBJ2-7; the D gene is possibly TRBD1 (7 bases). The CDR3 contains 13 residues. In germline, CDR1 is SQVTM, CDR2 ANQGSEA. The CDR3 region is CSIRQGLTYEQYF. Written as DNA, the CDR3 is TGCAGTATTAGACAGGGACTCACCTACGAGCAGTACTTC.

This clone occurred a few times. DNA for the CDR3: TGCGCCAGCAGCTTGATTACAGGGAATAATTCACCCCTCCACTTT. Encoded protein: CASSLITGNNSPLHF. The chain couples TRBV5-1 to TRBJ1-6; possible D gene TRBD1, 6 bases. Germline V CDR1 and CDR2: SGHRS, YFSETQ. The CDR3 contains 15 residues. V lost 1 base and J 5 bases, leaving 10 bases between the germline ends.

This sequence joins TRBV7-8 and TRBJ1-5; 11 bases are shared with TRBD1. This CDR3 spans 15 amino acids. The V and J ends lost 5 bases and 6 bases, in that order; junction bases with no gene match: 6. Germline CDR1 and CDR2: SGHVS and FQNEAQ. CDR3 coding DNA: TGTGCCAGCAGCATAATGGACAGGGGGCTTCAGCCCCAGCATTTT. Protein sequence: CASSIMDRGLQPQHF.

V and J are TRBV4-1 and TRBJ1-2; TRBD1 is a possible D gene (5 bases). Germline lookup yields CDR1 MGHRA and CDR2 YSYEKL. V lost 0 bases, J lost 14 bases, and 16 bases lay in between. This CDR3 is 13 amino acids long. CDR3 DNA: TGCGCCAGCAGCCAAGATGGGGGGTGGACTCCGACCTTC. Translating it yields CASSQDGGWTPTF.

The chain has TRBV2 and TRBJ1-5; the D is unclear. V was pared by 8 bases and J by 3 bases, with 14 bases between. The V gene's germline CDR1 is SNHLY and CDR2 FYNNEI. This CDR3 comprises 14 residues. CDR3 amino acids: CASSTGNPNQPQHF. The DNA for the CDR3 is TGTGCCAGCTCTACCGGGAACCCCAATCAGCCCCAGCATTTT.

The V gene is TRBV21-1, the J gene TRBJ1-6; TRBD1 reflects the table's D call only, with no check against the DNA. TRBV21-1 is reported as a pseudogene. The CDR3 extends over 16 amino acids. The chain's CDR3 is CASSKSWRRRGSPLHF. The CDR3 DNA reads TGTGCCAGCAGCAAATCTTGGCGGAGAAGGGGTTCACCCCTCCACTTT.